Listed here are 23 T cell receptor beta chains from one sample, sequenced in a study of cytomegalovirus exposure and HLA in healthy donors. The PCR ran on 60 Vbeta and 13 Jbeta primers. The table came from immunoSEQ multiplex PCR; TCRdb's copy has only in-frame clones and leaves some out. The sample shows roughly 100,000 clones, 76% of them seen only once. Sequencing was performed on PBMCs. These receptors were taken from a woman younger than 30 in good health and CMV-seropositive.

V usage is TRBV4-2 and J usage is TRBJ2-1; D is perhaps TRBD2 (5 bases). Deletions cut 4 bases from V and 0 bases from J, with 7 bases between. CDR1 and CDR2 from the germline V gene are LGHNA and YNFKEQ. This CDR3 comprises 14 residues. Here the CDR3 DNA reads TGTGCCAGCAGCCCTGGGAGCTCCTACAATGAGCAGTTCTTC. Translation gives CASSPGSSYNEQFF.

This chain connects TRBV11-3 to TRBJ1-1, with TRBD1 identical over 7 bases. This CDR3 is built from 12 residues. Germline CDR1 is SGHNT and CDR2 is YENEEA. J gave up 2 bases and V 8 bases, and 2 bases lay outside the gene matches. CDR3 sequence (DNA): TGTGCCAGCCACAGGGGCAACACTGAAGCTTTCTTT. Translating it yields CASHRGNTEAFF.

V usage is TRBV5-1 and J usage is TRBJ2-1, with TRBD1 matching over 7 bases. There are 16 residues in the CDR3. Germline CDR1 reads SGHRS; CDR2 reads YFSETQ. Losses at the gene ends were 4 bases for V and 0 bases for J; bases not matched to a gene: 7. CDR3 bases: TGCGCCAGCAGCGCACAGACAGGGAGCTCCTACAATGAGCAGTTCTTC. Translated, it gives CASSAQTGSSYNEQFF.

This chain uses TRBV7-9 with TRBJ1-4, with D unresolved. Germline values: CDR1 SEHNR, CDR2 FQNEAQ (reference sequence). V lost 2 bases and J lost 8, with 18 bases in between. The length of the CDR3 is 16 residues. CDR3 in DNA: TGTGCCAGCAGCTTATCGGCAGCGGGAGAAAGGGAAAAACTGTTTTTT. Protein: CASSLSAAGEREKLFF. Using reference TRBV7-9 and TRBJ1-4 for the parts outside the CDR3, the full variable domain is DTGVSQNPRHKITKRGQNVTFRCDPISEHNRLYWYRQTLGQGPEFLTYFQNEAQLEKSRLLSDRFSAERPKGSFSTLEIQRTEQGDSAMYLCASSLSAAGEREKLFFGSGTQLSVL.

This chain connects TRBV5-6 to TRBJ2-1; tentatively, D is TRBD2 (5 bases). This CDR3 comprises 13 residues. Germline-derived CDR1 and CDR2 are SGHDT and YYEEEE. Deletions cut 3 bases from V and 2 bases from J, with 6 bases between. The CDR3 is CASSSGAYNEQFF. The CDR3 DNA reads TGTGCCAGCAGCTCCGGGGCCTACAATGAGCAGTTCTTC.

V is TRBV6-5 and J is TRBJ2-5; the D gene is possibly TRBD2 (6 bases). The CDR3 loop spans 12 amino acids. Germline loops: CDR1 MNHEY, CDR2 SVGAGI. V lost 4 bases to trimming and J lost 7 bases, with 10 bases between them. CDR3 in amino acids: CASSSEGGTQYF. In DNA, the CDR3 is TGTGCCAGCAGTTCGGAGGGTGGGACCCAGTACTTC.

Here the CDR3 reads CASSPRGGRAYEQYF. CDR3 coding DNA: TGTGCCAGCAGCCCCCGAGGTGGCAGAGCCTACGAGCAGTACTTC. The V call is TRBV7-2, the J call TRBJ2-7; no clear D gene. The CDR3 runs 15 residues. V shed 5 bases and J shed 2 bases, with 16 bases lying between them. Germline values: CDR1 SGHTA, CDR2 FQGNSA. Drawing the rest from reference TRBV7-2 and TRBJ2-7, the complete variable domain is GAGVSQSPSNKVTEKGKDVELRCDPISGHTALYWYRQSLGQGLEFLIYFQGNSAPDKSGLPSDRFSAERTGGSVSTLTIQRTQQEDSAVYLCASSPRGGRAYEQYFGPGTRLTVT.

The J gene is TRBJ2-2, the V gene TRBV10-3, with a possible D match to TRBD2 (6 bases). The CDR3 is made up of 16 amino acids. With 0 bases removed from V and 2 bases from J, the gap between germline ends came to 10 bases. From germline, CDR1 is ENHRY and CDR2 SYGVKD. This CDR3 reads CAISESMGGNTGELFF. The CDR3, as DNA: TGTGCCATCAGTGAGTCGATGGGGGGAAACACCGGGGAGCTGTTTTTT.

This rearrangement joins TRBV7-3 to TRBJ2-3; 9 positions agree with TRBD1. Germline V gene sequence: CDR1 SGHTA, CDR2 FQGTGA. V shed 5 bases, J shed 8 bases, and the junction held 5 bases outside the gene matches. This CDR3 is built from 13 residues. The CDR3 sequence: CASSHPGQGTQYF. The CDR3 nucleotides read TGTGCCAGCAGCCATCCGGGACAGGGTACGCAGTATTTT.

The chain recombines TRBV25-1 with TRBJ2-5; 12 nucleotides agree with TRBD2. There are 15 residues in the CDR3. Germline V gene data show CDR1 as MGHDK and CDR2 as SYGVNS. The ends lost 5 bases at V and 7 bases at J; junction bases unmatched: 8. CDR3 in amino acids: CASSPRTSGIVTQYF. In DNA, the CDR3 is TGTGCCAGCAGTCCGCGGACTAGCGGGATTGTGACCCAGTACTTC.

This chain joins TRBV19 and TRBJ2-3; 8 bases map to TRBD2. In germline, CDR1 is LNHDA, CDR2 SQIVND (reference sequence). The CDR3 is made up of 15 amino acids. The V and J ends lost 4 bases and 1 base, in that order; junction bases with no gene match: 4. This CDR3 reads CASSTTSGRTDTQYF. The CDR3 nucleotides are TGTGCCAGTAGTACCACTAGCGGACGCACAGATACGCAGTATTTT.

The genes are TRBV19 and TRBJ2-1, with 11 bases lining up with TRBD2. V lost 2 bases to trimming and J lost 6 bases; unmatched junction nucleotides: 6. Looked up from germline, CDR1 is LNHDA and CDR2 is SQIVND (reference sequence). CDR3 length: 16 amino acids. The CDR3 DNA is TGTGCCAGTAGTATATTAGCGGGAGGGCCGGGCAATGAGCAGTTCTTC. It translates to CASSILAGGPGNEQFF.

In DNA form, the CDR3 reads TGTGCCAGCAGTGGGTCCCCCGAGTACGAGCAGTACTTC. Protein sequence: CASSGSPEYEQYF. The chain recombines TRBV25-1 with TRBJ2-7, with D unclear. V was clipped by 4 bases and J by 4 bases, with 11 bases between them. The CDR3 covers 13 residues. The V gene's germline CDR1 is MGHDK and CDR2 SYGVNS.

The chain couples TRBV28 to TRBJ1-5; 8 positions agree with TRBD1. CDR1 and CDR2 from the germline V gene are MDHEN and SYDVKM. CDR3 length: 17 residues. V dropped 7 bases and J dropped 4; count of bases not matched to a gene: 15. CDR3 sequence reads: CASNQGARLSPNQPQHF. The CDR3 DNA reads as TGTGCCAGCAACCAGGGGGCCCGACTTTCCCCGAATCAGCCCCAGCATTTT.

The J gene is TRBJ2-2, the V gene TRBV6-5; 8 positions agree with TRBD2. CDR1 and CDR2 from the germline V gene are MNHEY and SVGAGI. Unmatched junction bases numbered 5, after V lost 4 bases and J lost 4 bases. There are 15 residues in the CDR3. CDR3 DNA sequence: TGTGCCAGCAGTTTATTAGCGGGACCCACCGGGGAGCTGTTTTTT. It is translated as CASSLLAGPTGELFF.

The V and J genes are TRBV5-4 and TRBJ2-7; TRBD2 aligns across 12 bases. The CDR3 extends over 16 amino acids. Per the germline V gene, CDR1 is SGHNT and CDR2 is YYREEE (reference sequence). The junction had 4 bases not matched to a gene; V was cut back by 0 bases and J by 3 bases. The CDR3 DNA is TGTGCCAGCAGCTTGGATGAGACTAGCGGGAGCTACGAGCAGTACTTC. Protein product: CASSLDETSGSYEQYF. The whole variable domain, remainder taken from reference TRBV5-4 and TRBJ2-7, is ETGVTQSPTHLIKTRGQQVTLRCSSQSGHNTVSWYQQALGQGPQFIFQYYREEENGRGNFPPRFSGLQFPNYSSELNVNALELDDSALYLCASSLDETSGSYEQYFGPGTRLTVT.

The V and J genes are TRBV30 and TRBJ1-4; no clear D gene. The V and J ends lost 3 bases and 5 bases respectively, with 4 bases between them. The V gene's germline CDR1 is GTSNPN and CDR2 SVGIG (reference sequence). This CDR3 has 11 residues. The CDR3 reads CAWRTNEKLFF. The CDR3, as DNA: TGTGCCTGGAGAACAAATGAAAAACTGTTTTTT.

This sequence joins TRBV2 and TRBJ1-1, with D unresolved. The CDR3 covers 13 residues. V lost 5 bases to trimming and J lost 7 bases, with 14 bases between them. Germline V gene data show CDR1 as SNHLY and CDR2 as FYNNEI. This CDR3 reads CASSLDGGSEAFF. The CDR3 region has the DNA TGTGCCAGCAGTCTAGACGGAGGGAGTGAAGCTTTCTTT.

CDR3 DNA: TGTGCCTGCACTTCTAGCGGGAGTTGGTACGAGCAGTACTTC. Translation: CACTSSGSWYEQYF. The chain uses TRBV30 and TRBJ2-7; 10 nucleotides match TRBD2. CDR3 length: 14 amino acids. V dropped 6 bases and J dropped 4; count of bases not matched to a gene: 9. Germline values: CDR1 GTSNPN, CDR2 SVGIG (reference sequence).

The rearrangement joins TRBV7-8 to TRBJ1-1, with 8 bases lining up with TRBD1. The V gene's germline CDR1 is SGHVS and CDR2 FQNEAQ. V was pared by 5 bases and J by 1 base, with 6 bases of the junction left unmatched. There are 15 residues in the CDR3. This CDR3 is CASSASGQANTEAFF. CDR3 in DNA: TGTGCCAGCAGCGCCTCGGGACAGGCGAACACTGAAGCTTTCTTT.

This rearrangement joins TRBV29-1 to TRBJ1-1; weak D call: TRBD1 (5 bases). The V and J ends lost 7 bases and 4 bases respectively, with 13 bases between them. This CDR3 has 12 amino acids. CDR1 and CDR2 from the germline V gene are SQVTM and ANQGSEA. In DNA, the CDR3 is TGCAGCGCTCGCTTGGGGGGCACTGAAGCTTTCTTT. Translating it yields CSARLGGTEAFF.

V and J are TRBV27 and TRBJ1-4; 10 bases align to TRBD1. CDR3 length: 15 residues. Trimming cost V 6 bases and J 8 bases; bases outside gene matches: 9. CDR1 is MNHEY, CDR2 SMNVEV, per germline (reference sequence). The CDR3 bases are TGTGCCAGCAGCACTCCGGGACAGGGGTACGAAAAACTGTTTTTT. It specifies CASSTPGQGYEKLFF.

This clone has only a few counts. The chain is built from TRBV7-2 and TRBJ2-7; possible D gene TRBD1, 6 bases. CDR1 and CDR2 (germline): SGHTA, FQGNSA. The CDR3 runs to 14 residues. Trimming took off 1 base at V and 3 bases at J, with 10 bases between the two ends. CDR3 loop: CASSLEAGDYEQYF. The CDR3 region has the DNA TGTGCCAGCAGCTTAGAGGCAGGGGACTACGAGCAGTACTTC.